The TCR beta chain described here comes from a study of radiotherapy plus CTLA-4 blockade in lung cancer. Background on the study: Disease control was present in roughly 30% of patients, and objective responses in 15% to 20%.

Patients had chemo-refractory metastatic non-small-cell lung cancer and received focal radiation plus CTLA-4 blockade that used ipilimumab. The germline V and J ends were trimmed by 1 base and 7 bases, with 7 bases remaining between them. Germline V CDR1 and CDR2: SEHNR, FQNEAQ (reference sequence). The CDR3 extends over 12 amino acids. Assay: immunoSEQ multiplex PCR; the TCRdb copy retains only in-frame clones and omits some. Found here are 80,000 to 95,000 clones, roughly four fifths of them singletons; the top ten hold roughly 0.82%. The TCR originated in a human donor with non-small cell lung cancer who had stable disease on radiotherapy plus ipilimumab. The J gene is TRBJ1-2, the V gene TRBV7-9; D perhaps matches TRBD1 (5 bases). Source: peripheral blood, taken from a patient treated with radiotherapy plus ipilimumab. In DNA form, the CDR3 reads TGTGCCAGCAGCTTAGAGCAGGGTGGCTACACCTTC. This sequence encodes CASSLEQGGYTF.